This T cell receptor beta chain was observed in a study of identical twins. As for this clonotype: Its antigen remains unidentified.

Study-wide results and limits: With monozygotic twins, out-of-frame TCR alpha sharing exceeded what models estimated.

A universal primer site was incorporated via template switching, and the cDNA contained unique molecular identifiers. TCRdb reanalysed the 5' RACE reads using MiXCR and keeps one entry per CDR3 protein. The repertoire holds roughly 750,000 distinct CDR3 sequences, with approximately 22% as singletons. The germline gives CDR1 SGHVS, CDR2 FNYEAQ. This CDR3 spans 15 amino acids. V lost 3 bases and J lost 8, with 16 bases in between. These data also formed part of another study, on T cells expressing NK-cell markers. That study adds: Each of roughly 6 donors carried dominant NKG2C+ clonotypes accounting for roughly 1.0-7.5% of CD8+ T cells.

The rearrangement links TRBV7-6 to TRBJ1-4, with D unresolved. The sample taken for sequencing was PBMCs. The TCR sequence derives from a woman younger than 35 in good health. CDR3 in amino acids: CASSLLRFQGEKLFF. The CDR3 bases are TGTGCCAGCAGCTTGCTACGGTTCCAAGGAGAAAAACTGTTTTTT.